The T cell receptor beta chain described here comes from a study of cytomegalovirus exposure and HLA in healthy donors. Study-level findings and limits: Reportedly, fewer N-insertions than the approximately 690-donor mean appeared in an Asian-associated ancestry cluster in a later analysis. Most of the CMV-associated TCR beta chains (in a later analysis) appeared to be HLA-restricted.

The CDR3 covers 10 residues. V lost 5 bases and J 6 bases, leaving 2 bases between the germline ends. Germline V gene lookup returns CDR1 SNHLY and CDR2 FYNNEI. The study ran its PCR with 60 Vbeta and 13 Jbeta primers. Data came from immunoSEQ multiplex PCR; TCRdb stores just in-frame clones and leaves some out. Of around 110,000 clones in the sample, approximately 70% are singletons; the top ten hold 7.5% to 9.5%. A remark on this clone: The antigen remains unidentified.

The sample was PBMCs. V usage is TRBV2 and J usage is TRBJ1-3; unclear D gene. The sequence came from a woman in her thirties or forties in good health and CMV-seropositive. The CDR3 is CASSQNTIYF. In DNA, the CDR3 is TGTGCCAGCAGTCAAAACACCATATATTTT.